One and the same sample provided the 15 T cell receptor beta chains below, sequenced in a study of blood T cell repertoires in COVID-19. Profiling relied on immunoSEQ multiplex PCR, and the TCRdb table lists in-frame clones only, not all of them. The table shows 65,000 to 80,000 clones, with around nine tenths occurring only once. The specimen was peripheral blood. These receptors were obtained from a human donor in a cohort sampled during active COVID-19.

The chain carries TRBV7-2 and TRBJ2-5; 7 bases line up with TRBD2. CDR3 length: 15 residues. V lost 3 bases and J lost 4; bases outside the gene matches: 8. CDR1 SGHTA and CDR2 FQGNSA come from the germline V gene. As DNA, the CDR3 is TGTGCCAGCAGCTTGACCGCTAGCGGAGTAGAGACCCAGTACTTC. It yields the protein CASSLTASGVETQYF.

V is TRBV7-9 and J is TRBJ1-3, with D unclear. Germline CDR1 is SEHNR and CDR2 is FQNEAQ (reference sequence). The CDR3 consists of 13 residues. Trimming left V 9 bases short and J 4 bases short, with 13 bases between. CDR3: CASREGSGNTIYF. CDR3 nucleotide sequence: TGTGCCAGTAGGGAGGGTTCCGGAAACACCATATATTTT. The full variable domain, rest sourced from reference TRBV7-9 and TRBJ1-3, is DTGVSQNPRHKITKRGQNVTFRCDPISEHNRLYWYRQTLGQGPEFLTYFQNEAQLEKSRLLSDRFSAERPKGSFSTLEIQRTEQGDSAMYLCASREGSGNTIYFGEGSWLTVV.

This sequence joins TRBV6-2 or TRBV6-3 and TRBJ2-6; D is perhaps TRBD2 (5 bases). The V gene lost 2 bases and the J gene lost 0 bases, with 14 bases spanning the gap. Germline loops: CDR1 MNHEY, CDR2 SVGEGT. The CDR3 contains 18 residues. CDR3 region: CASSYVGGGVSGANVLTF. CDR3 sequence (DNA): TGTGCCAGCAGTTACGTCGGAGGCGGCGTCTCTGGGGCCAACGTCCTGACTTTC.

The V gene is TRBV6-1, the J gene TRBJ1-1, with a possible D match to TRBD1 (5 bases). The V gene's germline CDR1 is MNHNS and CDR2 SASEGT. The CDR3 runs to 12 residues. Trimming took 3 bases from V and 4 from J, leaving 6 bases between them. CDR3 bases: TGTGCCAGCAGTGACAGGGCCACTGAAGCTTTCTTT. Translating it yields CASSDRATEAFF.

In nucleotides, the CDR3 is TGTGCCAGCAGTTACGGGACAGGGGACTATGGCTACACCTTC. Protein sequence: CASSYGTGDYGYTF. The V call is TRBV6-2 or TRBV6-3, the J call TRBJ1-2, with TRBD1 matching over 10 bases. This CDR3 contains 14 residues. The junction had 0 bases not matched to a gene; V was cut back by 2 bases and J by 3 bases. CDR1 is MNHEY and CDR2 is SVGEGT in the germline V gene.

The chain employs TRBV5-6 and TRBJ1-2; the match to TRBD1 covers 7 bases. There are 15 residues in the CDR3. V shed 1 base, J shed 6 bases, and the junction held 9 bases outside the gene matches. Looked up from germline, CDR1 is SGHDT and CDR2 is YYEEEE. The CDR3 reads CASSLPITGQDGYTF. Here the CDR3 DNA reads TGTGCCAGCAGCTTGCCTATAACCGGACAGGATGGCTACACCTTC. Full variable domain (remainder filled in from reference TRBV5-6 and TRBJ1-2): DAGVTQSPTHLIKTRGQQVTLRCSPKSGHDTVSWYQQALGQGPQFIFQYYEEEERQRGNFPDRFSGHQFPNYSSELNVNALLLGDSALYLCASSLPITGQDGYTFGSGTRLTVV.

This chain connects TRBV18 to TRBJ2-3; 9 bases are a match to TRBD2. Germline loops: CDR1 KGHSH, CDR2 LQKENI. Losses at the gene ends were 0 bases for V and 4 bases for J; bases not matched to a gene: 8. The CDR3 extends over 17 amino acids. The CDR3 sequence: CASSPPNAGGPADTQYF. CDR3 nucleotide sequence: TGTGCCAGCTCACCACCGAACGCGGGGGGGCCCGCAGATACGCAGTATTTT.

The J gene is TRBJ1-4, the V gene TRBV19; a possible D gene is TRBD1 (5 bases). Looked up from germline, CDR1 is LNHDA and CDR2 is SQIVND (reference sequence). V was cut by 6 bases and J by 5 bases, with 13 bases left in between. The CDR3 runs 14 residues. DNA for the CDR3: TGTGCCAGTAGGAATGACAGAGAGAATGAAAAACTGTTTTTT. Translated: CASRNDRENEKLFF.

V is TRBV5-1 and J is TRBJ1-1; no firm D call. The germline V gene encodes CDR1 SGHRS and CDR2 YFSETQ. V lost 2 bases and J 1 base, leaving 6 bases between the germline ends. The CDR3 consists of 13 residues. The CDR3: CASSLTANTEAFF. CDR3 DNA sequence: TGCGCCAGCAGCTTAACAGCGAACACTGAAGCTTTCTTT.

The V gene is TRBV18, the J gene TRBJ1-1; a possible D gene is TRBD1 (5 bases). The CDR3 length is 12 residues. Trimming stripped 4 bases from V and 7 bases from J, with 10 bases between. Germline assignment: CDR1 KGHSH and CDR2 LQKENI. The CDR3 sequence: CASSLETGEAFF. The CDR3, as DNA: TGTGCCAGCTCACTCGAAACAGGTGAAGCTTTCTTT.

The gene calls are TRBV15 and TRBJ1-2, with 8 bases that match TRBD1. CDR1 is LNHNV, CDR2 YYDKDF, per germline (reference sequence). Germline trimming cut 5 bases from V and 7 bases from J; bases unmatched to any gene: 9. The CDR3 is 14 amino acids. The CDR3 DNA sequence: TGTGCCACCAGCCGCCGACAGGGGATTCTTGGCTACACCTTC. This translates into CATSRRQGILGYTF.

This clone was seen more than once but under ten times. The rearrangement joins TRBV4-2 to TRBJ2-2; TRBD1 agrees at 7 bases. V lost 0 bases and J lost 1; bases outside the gene matches: 2. The CDR3 is made up of 16 amino acids. CDR1 LGHNA and CDR2 YNFKEQ come from the germline V gene. The CDR3 spells CASSQEGQRNTGELFF. DNA for the CDR3: TGTGCCAGCAGCCAAGAGGGACAGCGGAACACCGGGGAGCTGTTTTTT.

CDR3: CASSQTGVTYGYTF. The CDR3 coding sequence is TGTGCCAGCAGTCAGACAGGTGTAACCTATGGCTACACCTTC. The J gene is TRBJ1-2, the V gene TRBV6-5; TRBD1 is a possible D gene (6 bases). Per germline, CDR1 MNHEY and CDR2 SVGAGI. Trimming stripped 5 bases from V and 4 bases from J, with 14 bases between. The CDR3 is 14 amino acids.

The CDR3 spells CASSRSVAGGWETQYF. Written as DNA, the CDR3 is TGTGCCAGCAGCCGCAGTGTCGCGGGGGGGTGGGAGACCCAGTACTTC. V gene TRBV11-1 combines with J gene TRBJ2-5, with 9 bases matching TRBD2. The junction had 12 bases not matched to a gene; V was cut back by 5 bases and J by 5 bases. CDR3 length equals 16 residues. The germline gives CDR1 SGHAT, CDR2 FQDESV (reference sequence).

The rearrangement links TRBV7-9 to TRBJ1-1; D may be TRBD1 (6 bases). Germline values: CDR1 SEHNR, CDR2 FQNEAQ (reference sequence). The V gene lost 6 bases and the J gene lost 0 bases, with 17 bases spanning the gap. This CDR3 is 16 amino acids long. This chain's CDR3 is CASRGKFGTLNTEAFF. The CDR3 nucleotides are TGTGCCAGCAGGGGTAAGTTCGGGACACTGAACACTGAAGCTTTCTTT.